This T cell receptor (beta chain) was sequenced in a study of blood T cell repertoires in COVID-19. In the study overall: Samples came from the United States, Italy and Spain, spanning acute and convalescent COVID-19. PBMCs, B-cell-depleted T cells, or T cells provided the cDNA or gDNA that made up the material.

Study processing details: Estimates of nucleated cell counts were drawn from the amplification of reference gene primers. Profiled with immunoSEQ multiplex PCR; TCRdb holds only in-frame clones, not every one. V, J and clone size reflect that table, while D and trimming were determined from the DNA. The sample records about 75,000 clones, roughly 90% being singletons. The junction had 9 bases not matched to a gene; V was cut back by 3 bases and J by 1 base. CDR1 is SGDLS, CDR2 YYNGEE, per germline. CDR3 length: 16 residues. The receptor's source is a human donor in a cohort sampled during active COVID-19. The chain has TRBV9 and TRBJ1-1; 7 bases are shared with TRBD1. Source material: peripheral blood. The CDR3 nucleotides read TGTGCCAGCAGCGCATTACCGGACAGGCCGAACACTGAAGCTTTCTTT. The encoded protein is CASSALPDRPNTEAFF.